The 28 T cell receptor beta chains given below trace back to one sample, sequenced in a study of cytomegalovirus exposure and HLA in healthy donors. Researchers ran the PCR with 60 Vbeta and 13 Jbeta primers. Method: immunoSEQ multiplex PCR; TCRdb's copy keeps in-frame clones and lacks some. The sample contains around 110,000 clones, more than 65% of which appear only once. Material for sequencing was PBMCs. These receptors came from a woman aged 25 to 39 in good health and CMV-seronegative.

This clone was counted between two and nine times. V and J are TRBV28 and TRBJ1-5, with unresolved D. V lost 2 bases, J lost 1 base, and 9 bases lay in between. The CDR3 has 15 residues. The germline CDR1 and CDR2 sequences are MDHEN and SYDVKM. The CDR3 is CASSLEGFSNQPQHF. The CDR3 DNA reads TGTGCCAGCAGTTTAGAGGGATTCAGCAATCAGCCCCAGCATTTT.

The chain couples TRBV9 to TRBJ2-3; possible D gene TRBD1, 5 bases. Germline CDR1 and CDR2: SGDLS and YYNGEE. V was shortened by 3 bases and J by 3 bases, with 17 bases between the two germline ends. This CDR3 is built from 16 residues. The CDR3 spells CASSGQGLVGTDTQYF. CDR3 sequence (DNA): TGTGCCAGCAGCGGCCAGGGTTTGGTTGGGACAGATACGCAGTATTTT.

V is TRBV30 and J is TRBJ2-7; possibly TRBD1 for D (5 bases). Germline CDR1 reads GTSNPN; CDR2 reads SVGIG (reference sequence). The ends were cut back, 1 base at V and 0 bases at J, with 10 bases in the middle. The CDR3 runs to 14 residues. CDR3 loop: CAWSGQPTSYEQYF. The DNA for the CDR3 is TGTGCCTGGAGTGGACAGCCAACCTCCTACGAGCAGTACTTC. The full variable domain, with the rest looked up from reference TRBV30 and TRBJ2-7, is SQTIHQWPATLVQPVGSPLSLECTVEGTSNPNLYWYRQAAGRGLQLLFYSVGIGQISSEVPQNLSASRPQDRQFILSSKKLLLSDSGFYLCAWSGQPTSYEQYFGPGTRLTVT.

The chain uses TRBV2 and TRBJ2-7; TRBD1 matches at 9 bases. V trimming: 2 bases; J trimming: 6 bases; junction bases outside the gene matches: 14. The CDR3 is made up of 17 amino acids. CDR1 and CDR2 from the germline V gene are SNHLY and FYNNEI. The CDR3 is CASSETSSGTGKTEQYF. The CDR3 DNA follows: TGTGCCAGCAGTGAAACATCTTCAGGGACAGGGAAGACCGAGCAGTACTTC.

This clone has only one observation. The gene calls are TRBV19 and TRBJ1-1, with a weak D call TRBD1 (5 bases). Per germline, CDR1 LNHDA and CDR2 SQIVND (reference sequence). The V end lost 6 bases, the J end lost 4 bases, and 15 bases lay between the germline ends. The CDR3 is made up of 14 amino acids. Here the CDR3 DNA reads TGTGCCAGTAGCCCCGATAGGGGAGGCACTGAAGCTTTCTTT. Translated: CASSPDRGGTEAFF.

The V and J genes are TRBV7-2 and TRBJ1-5; no clear D gene. V lost 5 bases and J 0 bases, leaving 5 bases between the germline ends. The CDR3 runs to 13 residues. Germline CDR1 is SGHTA and CDR2 is FQGNSA. The CDR3 loop is CASSPNSNQPQHF. CDR3 nucleotide sequence: TGTGCCAGCAGCCCTAATAGCAATCAGCCCCAGCATTTT.

The chain links TRBV5-4 to TRBJ2-1; D may be TRBD1 (6 bases). CDR1 and CDR2 from the germline V gene are SGHNT and YYREEE (reference sequence). V was cut by 4 bases and J by 8 bases, with 7 bases left in between. CDR3 size: 11 residues. CDR3 sequence (DNA): TGTGCCAGCAGCGCAGGGGATGAGCAGTTCTTC. Protein: CASSAGDEQFF.

This clone was recorded only once. The V and J genes are TRBV10-3 and TRBJ1-3; D is unclear. The CDR3 contains 14 residues. The germline gives CDR1 ENHRY, CDR2 SYGVKD. V lost 2 bases and J lost 0, with 5 bases in between. In nucleotides, the CDR3 is TGTGCCATCAGTGAGAAGAGCTCTGGAAACACCATATATTTT. It is translated as CAISEKSSGNTIYF.

This chain links TRBV5-6 with TRBJ1-4, with 7 bases identical to TRBD1. The trim removed 1 base at V and 5 bases at J, leaving 5 bases unmatched. Germline lookup yields CDR1 SGHDT and CDR2 YYEEEE. This CDR3 is built from 15 residues. The CDR3 region is CASSLWGTANEKLFF. The CDR3 DNA sequence: TGTGCCAGCAGCTTGTGGGGGACAGCGAATGAAAAACTGTTTTTT.

The chain is built from TRBV5-1 and TRBJ1-5, with no clear D. CDR1 and CDR2 from the germline V gene are SGHRS and YFSETQ. CDR3 length: 15 residues. The V and J ends lost 0 bases and 5 bases respectively, with 12 bases between them. As DNA, the CDR3 is TGCGCCAGCAGCTTGGACGGGAGTGGTCATCAGCCCCAGCATTTT. Its protein is CASSLDGSGHQPQHF.

The chain recombines TRBV15 with TRBJ2-1; 7 bases match TRBD2. In germline, CDR1 is LNHNV, CDR2 YYDKDF (reference sequence). This CDR3 is 15 amino acids long. With 1 base clipped from V and 6 bases from J, the junction kept 6 bases outside the gene matches. The CDR3 nucleotides read TGTGCCACCAGCAGAGCCAGGCTAGCGGTCAATGAGCAGTTCTTC. This gives the protein CATSRARLAVNEQFF.

The chain combines TRBV7-9 with TRBJ1-2; 10 bases are a match to TRBD1. CDR3 length equals 16 residues. Germline CDR1 reads SEHNR; CDR2 reads FQNEAQ (reference sequence). V shed 2 bases, J shed 6 bases, and the junction held 9 bases outside the gene matches. In DNA form, the CDR3 reads TGTGCCAGCAGCTTACTTTCGGACAGGGGGATTCATGGCTACACCTTC. Encoded protein: CASSLLSDRGIHGYTF.

The CDR3, as DNA: TGCGCCAGCACCGCAGGGCCTGGAAACACCATATATTTT. Its translation is CASTAGPGNTIYF. The J gene is TRBJ1-3, the V gene TRBV10-1; D is possibly TRBD1 (5 bases). In germline, CDR1 is WNHNN, CDR2 SYGVQD (reference sequence). The CDR3 has 13 residues. Trimming left V 7 bases short and J 2 bases short, with 9 bases between.

The chain uses TRBV19 and TRBJ1-2, with unresolved D. The CDR3 runs 15 residues. The germline V and J ends were trimmed by 3 bases and 6 bases, with 17 bases remaining between them. CDR1 and CDR2 (germline): LNHDA, SQIVND (reference sequence). CDR3 protein: CASSMREGAYHGYTF. The CDR3 DNA reads as TGTGCCAGTAGTATGCGAGAGGGCGCGTATCATGGCTACACCTTC.

The chain is built from TRBV11-2 and TRBJ2-7; 7 nucleotides match TRBD1. The J segment lost 4 bases and the V segment lost 0 bases, leaving 9 bases of the junction unmatched. In germline, CDR1 is SGHAT, CDR2 FQNNGV. The CDR3 runs to 16 residues. The CDR3 protein is CASSLEGRTGSYEQYF. For the CDR3, the DNA is TGTGCCAGCAGCTTAGAGGGCCGGACAGGTTCTTACGAGCAGTACTTC.

This clone was picked up one time. The chain carries TRBV6-5 and TRBJ2-5; D may be TRBD1 (5 bases). V was shortened by 6 bases and J by 0 bases, with 5 bases between the two germline ends. There are 12 residues in the CDR3. The germline V gene encodes CDR1 MNHEY and CDR2 SVGAGI. This chain's CDR3 is CASRDNQETQYF. For the CDR3, the DNA is TGTGCCAGCAGGGACAACCAAGAGACCCAGTACTTC.

This chain uses TRBV29-1 with TRBJ1-1, with 10 bases that match TRBD1. CDR3 length equals 13 residues. Germline V gives CDR1 SQVTM, CDR2 ANQGSEA. V dropped 7 bases and J dropped 3; count of bases not matched to a gene: 5. The CDR3 loop reads CSGRTGGDTEAFF. CDR3 bases: TGCAGCGGGCGGACAGGGGGGGACACTGAAGCTTTCTTT.

A few counts support this clone. J is TRBJ2-6 and V is TRBV5-1; D gene unclear. The CDR3 has 16 residues. Trimming removed 0 bases at V and 0 bases at J, with 7 bases between. Germline assignment: CDR1 SGHRS and CDR2 YFSETQ. This CDR3 is CASSLVYGSGANVLTF. CDR3 sequence (DNA): TGCGCCAGCAGCTTGGTTTACGGCTCTGGGGCCAACGTCCTGACTTTC.

This chain uses TRBV4-2 with TRBJ2-1; D gene uncertain. Germline V lookup: CDR1 LGHNA, CDR2 YNFKEQ. The CDR3 has 16 amino acids. The V end was cut by 0 bases, the J end by 4 bases, with 13 bases between. The CDR3 protein is CASSQDTLRKYNEQFF. CDR3 DNA sequence: TGTGCCAGCAGCCAAGATACACTGAGGAAGTACAATGAGCAGTTCTTC.

This clone was counted a few times. The gene calls are TRBV6-6 and TRBJ1-1; D is unclear. Germline CDR1 MNHNY, CDR2 SVGAGI (reference sequence). The CDR3 contains 13 residues. V dropped 2 bases and J dropped 1 base, with 5 bases sitting between them. The CDR3 DNA sequence: TGTGCCAGCAGTTACGCGTCGAACACTGAAGCTTTCTTT. Its translation: CASSYASNTEAFF.

The sample holds a few counts of this clone. The chain combines TRBV30 with TRBJ1-5, with 8 bases fitting TRBD1. CDR1 is GTSNPN and CDR2 is SVGIG in the germline V gene (reference sequence). This CDR3 is built from 13 residues. V shed 2 bases and J 7 bases; nucleotides not matched to a gene: 4. CDR3 region: CAWSSQGAQPQHF. The CDR3 nucleotides are TGTGCCTGGAGTAGCCAGGGGGCACAGCCCCAGCATTTT.

The rearrangement links TRBV30 to TRBJ2-7; 8 bases fit TRBD2. The ends lost 1 base at V and 4 bases at J; junction bases unmatched: 9. This CDR3 has 15 residues. From germline, CDR1 is GTSNPN and CDR2 SVGIG (reference sequence). The CDR3 DNA is TGTGCCTGGAGTGAGCTAGCGGGTCCACTTTACGAGCAGTACTTC. Encoded protein: CAWSELAGPLYEQYF.

The J gene is TRBJ1-2, the V gene TRBV27; D may be TRBD1 (5 bases). CDR1 MNHEY and CDR2 SMNVEV come from the germline V gene (reference sequence). This CDR3 is 13 amino acids long. Between the trimmed V and J ends, which lost 0 bases and 4 bases, there was a span of 6 bases. This CDR3 reads CASSLSGAYGYTF. The CDR3, as DNA: TGTGCCAGCAGTTTATCAGGGGCCTATGGCTACACCTTC.

This clone was observed a single time. The chain joins TRBV2 to TRBJ1-3; 8 bases map to TRBD1. V shed 5 bases, J shed 7 bases, and the junction held 10 bases outside the gene matches. The V gene's germline CDR1 is SNHLY and CDR2 FYNNEI. The CDR3 spans 15 residues. Here the CDR3 reads CASSTPGQDYNTIYF. CDR3 coding DNA: TGTGCCAGCAGTACACCGGGACAGGACTACAACACCATATATTTT.

The chain uses TRBV5-1 and TRBJ2-3; 9 bases line up with TRBD1. CDR1 is SGHRS, CDR2 YFSETQ, per germline. The V and J ends lost 4 bases and 4 bases, in that order; junction bases with no gene match: 4. CDR3 length equals 14 residues. The CDR3 sequence: CASSNRQGADTQYF. DNA of the CDR3: TGCGCCAGCAGCAACAGACAGGGGGCAGATACGCAGTATTTT.

J is TRBJ1-2 and V is TRBV11-2; TRBD1 aligns across 9 bases. The CDR3 covers 13 residues. CDR1 is SGHAT, CDR2 FQNNGV, per germline. Losses at the gene ends were 6 bases for V and 3 bases for J; bases not matched to a gene: 2. The CDR3 loop reads CASSRQGDYGYTF. The CDR3 DNA is TGTGCCAGCAGTCGACAGGGGGACTATGGCTACACCTTC.

The chain has TRBV30 and TRBJ1-1; D gene uncertain. V lost 4 bases to trimming and J lost 0 bases, with 18 bases between them. The V gene's germline CDR1 is GTSNPN and CDR2 SVGIG (reference sequence). The CDR3 covers 16 residues. CDR3 sequence (DNA): TGTGCCTGGACCCCACCAGATCACACAATGAACACTGAAGCTTTCTTT. Its protein product is CAWTPPDHTMNTEAFF.

V usage is TRBV29-1 and J usage is TRBJ2-5; D uncertain. The CDR3 has 14 amino acids. Trimming shortened V by 2 bases and J by 5 bases, and 15 bases separated the two germline ends. Germline V gene data show CDR1 as SQVTM and CDR2 as ANQGSEA. CDR3 loop: CSVENVRSSETQYF. The CDR3 bases are TGCAGCGTTGAAAATGTGCGGTCGTCGGAGACCCAGTACTTC.